This TCR beta chain was captured in a study of tumor and adjacent non-tumor tissue in lung cancer. About the research overall: On average, productive TCRbeta reads reached about 4.17 million per sample.

CDR3 length equals 14 residues. CDR1 is MNHNY and CDR2 is SVGAGI in the germline V gene (reference sequence). The template was RNA from unsorted bulk tissue. The normal lung tissue was taken more than 3 cm from the tumor edge. This clonotype was found a few times. The antigen is undetermined. Given a much more abundant clone one base away, this may be a read error. TCRbeta libraries were built with three rounds of nested PCR, modified from ARM-PCR. TCRdb fed the multiplex PCR reads into MiXCR, producing one record per CDR3 protein. The sample yields 90,000 to 100,000 distinct CDR3 sequences, 75% to 85% seen once. Study-wide points: Tumor tissue had significantly higher TCR diversity than normal lung.

The origin of this receptor is a man aged 60 to 69 with small cell lung cancer. The J gene is TRBJ1-2, the V gene TRBV6-6; TRBD1 is a possible D gene (6 bases). Sequenced: distant non-tumor lung tissue. This CDR3 is CASSYRTVNYGYIF. The CDR3 bases are TGTGCCAGCAGTTACAGGACAGTCAACTATGGCTACATCTTC.